The 22 T cell receptor beta chains given below trace back to one sample, sequenced in a study of cytomegalovirus exposure and HLA in healthy donors. Primers included in the PCR were 60 Vbeta and 13 Jbeta primers. Sequenced by immunoSEQ multiplex PCR; TCRdb stores in-frame clones only, minus some. The sample shows about 140,000 clones, about three quarters of them seen only once. Sequencing input: PBMCs. Every receptor here comes from a male donor in good health and CMV-seropositive.

The chain recombines TRBV19 with TRBJ2-2, with 8 bases matching TRBD1. Per the germline V gene, CDR1 is LNHDA and CDR2 is SQIVND (reference sequence). V lost 7 bases and J lost 6; bases outside the gene matches: 10. This CDR3 is built from 15 residues. The CDR3 DNA is TGTGCCAGTATACTCGCAGGGGGCGGTCCCGGGGAGCTGTTTTTT. Translation gives CASILAGGGPGELFF.

The gene calls are TRBV6-5 and TRBJ1-2; perhaps TRBD1 as D (5 bases). The CDR3 is 13 amino acids. Germline loops: CDR1 MNHEY, CDR2 SVGAGI. The ends were cut back, 2 bases at V and 8 bases at J, with 12 bases in the middle. CDR3 protein: CASSYIRAGGYTF. The CDR3 region has the DNA TGTGCCAGCAGTTACATCAGGGCGGGAGGCTACACCTTC.

V is TRBV5-6 and J is TRBJ2-1; TRBD1 agrees at 8 bases. V lost 5 bases, J lost 6 bases, and 7 bases stayed unmatched. Per germline, CDR1 SGHDT and CDR2 YYEEEE. This CDR3 comprises 14 residues. CDR3 region: CASRTGVVVNEQFF. The CDR3 DNA is TGTGCCAGCAGGACAGGGGTTGTCGTCAATGAGCAGTTCTTC.

The genes are TRBV19 and TRBJ1-2; possible D gene TRBD1, 5 bases. V was shortened by 3 bases and J by 4 bases, with 12 bases between the two germline ends. This CDR3 is built from 14 residues. In germline, CDR1 is LNHDA, CDR2 SQIVND (reference sequence). The chain's CDR3 is CASSIQGLLYGYTF. CDR3 coding DNA: TGTGCCAGTAGTATCCAGGGACTGCTCTATGGCTACACCTTC.

V is TRBV7-9 and J is TRBJ2-4; TRBD2 matches at 13 bases. CDR3 length: 17 amino acids. Germline CDR1 is SEHNR and CDR2 is FQNEAQ (reference sequence). V trimming: 4 bases; J trimming: 0 bases; junction bases outside the gene matches: 3. The CDR3 coding sequence is TGTGCCAGCAGCTCGGGACTAGCGGGACCAGCCAAAAACATTCAGTACTTC. Its translation: CASSSGLAGPAKNIQYF.

This chain links TRBV6-6 with TRBJ1-2; 7 nucleotides agree with TRBD1. This CDR3 has 14 residues. Germline V gene lookup returns CDR1 MNHNY and CDR2 SVGAGI (reference sequence). Trimming cost V 4 bases and J 2 bases; bases outside gene matches: 4. The CDR3 reads CASSSADRNYGYTF. The CDR3, as DNA: TGTGCCAGCAGTTCCGCGGACAGGAACTATGGCTACACCTTC.

The J gene is TRBJ1-1, the V gene TRBV7-9; possibly TRBD1 for D (6 bases). The CDR3 has 18 residues. Trimming took off 0 bases at V and 1 base at J, with 18 bases between the two ends. Germline V gene lookup returns CDR1 SEHNR and CDR2 FQNEAQ (reference sequence). The CDR3 reads CASSLAKGRGSGNTEAFF. In nucleotides, the CDR3 is TGTGCCAGCAGCTTAGCGAAGGGCAGGGGAAGTGGGAACACTGAAGCTTTCTTT.

This chain connects TRBV6-6 to TRBJ2-3; 7 bases fit TRBD2. In germline, CDR1 is MNHNY, CDR2 SVGAGI (reference sequence). The V segment lost 2 bases and the J segment 6 bases; nucleotides outside the gene matches: 5. The CDR3 length is 14 residues. Here the CDR3 DNA reads TGTGCCAGCAGTTACAGGCTAGCGGCTGATACGCAGTATTTT. Translated: CASSYRLAADTQYF.

CDR3 protein: CASSEAGLGTEAFF. In DNA, the CDR3 is TGTGCCAGCAGTGAGGCGGGGCTTGGCACTGAAGCTTTCTTT. The chain is built from TRBV6-5 and TRBJ1-1, with TRBD1 as a possible D gene (5 bases). V lost 5 bases to trimming and J lost 4 bases, with 14 bases between them. This CDR3 is built from 14 residues. CDR1 is MNHEY, CDR2 SVGAGI, per germline.

The chain combines TRBV7-8 with TRBJ2-1; no firm D call. V was trimmed by 4 bases and J by 5 bases, leaving 15 bases between them. CDR3 size: 15 residues. Germline CDR1 SGHVS, CDR2 FQNEAQ. CDR3 sequence (DNA): TGTGCCAGCAGCTCATCCGCTACTGGGCACAATGAGCAGTTCTTC. Residues: CASSSSATGHNEQFF.

This chain joins TRBV28 and TRBJ2-3; D is unresolved. The V gene lost 6 bases and the J gene lost 2 bases, with 12 bases spanning the gap. The CDR3 has 14 amino acids. Germline CDR1 reads MDHEN; CDR2 reads SYDVKM. CDR3 residues: CASRPPRFTDTQYF. The CDR3 DNA reads TGTGCCAGCAGGCCCCCGCGGTTCACAGATACGCAGTATTTT.

The rearrangement joins TRBV28 to TRBJ2-1; 10 bases align to TRBD2. The length of the CDR3 is 15 residues. The V segment lost 3 bases and the J segment 5 bases; nucleotides outside the gene matches: 4. In germline, CDR1 is MDHEN, CDR2 SYDVKM. CDR3 DNA sequence: TGTGCCAGCAGTTTCGGACTAGCGGATAACAATGAGCAGTTCTTC. It yields the protein CASSFGLADNNEQFF.

This CDR3 reads CASSDRSGRRSYEQYF. CDR3 DNA sequence: TGTGCCAGCAGTGACCGGAGCGGGAGAAGATCCTACGAGCAGTACTTC. The chain employs TRBV6-9 and TRBJ2-7, with TRBD2 identical over 8 bases. Germline loops: CDR1 MNHGY, CDR2 SVAAGI. This CDR3 comprises 16 residues. The V and J ends lost 5 bases and 1 base, in that order; junction bases with no gene match: 10.

This chain joins TRBV11-2 and TRBJ2-7; the D is unclear. V was trimmed by 0 bases and J by 6 bases, leaving 9 bases between them. This CDR3 comprises 13 residues. CDR1 and CDR2 from the germline V gene are SGHAT and FQNNGV. The CDR3 region has the DNA TGTGCCAGCAGCTTAGATAGTTGGTCCGAGCAGTACTTC. It codes for CASSLDSWSEQYF.

This clone has just a few counts. This chain links TRBV6-6 with TRBJ1-2; D is uncertain. The germline CDR1 and CDR2 sequences are MNHNY and SVGAGI (reference sequence). Trimming took 10 bases from V and 3 from J, leaving 18 bases between them. This CDR3 region has 14 residues. In nucleotides, the CDR3 is TGTGCCACCCAGGCGTGGCCTACGGACTATGGCTACACCTTC. Translated, it gives CATQAWPTDYGYTF.

This chain uses TRBV27 with TRBJ1-2; 9 bases align to TRBD1. This CDR3 has 15 amino acids. The germline V gene has CDR1 MNHEY and CDR2 SMNVEV (reference sequence). J was trimmed by 8 bases and V by 4 bases; bases with no gene match: 11. CDR3 coding DNA: TGTGCCAGCAGTTCTGGCCTACAGGGGGCGCGGGGCTACACCTTC. This encodes CASSSGLQGARGYTF.

This clone appeared a few times. The CDR3 DNA reads as TGTGCCAGCAGCCAAGGACAGGCGTACACTGAAGCTTTCTTT. It encodes CASSQGQAYTEAFF. The gene calls are TRBV5-4 and TRBJ1-1, with TRBD1 matching 7 bases. Germline V gene sequence: CDR1 SGHNT, CDR2 YYREEE (reference sequence). The length of the CDR3 is 14 residues. V shed 4 bases and J 3 bases; nucleotides not matched to a gene: 6.

The chain is built from TRBV28 and TRBJ1-5; possibly TRBD1 for D (5 bases). The germline V gene encodes CDR1 MDHEN and CDR2 SYDVKM. V lost 8 bases to trimming and J lost 5 bases, with 19 bases between them. The CDR3 is made up of 15 amino acids. The CDR3 here is CASAPRGDGDQPQHF. CDR3 bases: TGTGCCAGCGCCCCGCGGGGGGATGGTGATCAGCCCCAGCATTTT.

The V gene is TRBV14, the J gene TRBJ1-1; tentative D call: TRBD1 (5 bases). The CDR3 spans 14 residues. The germline gives CDR1 SGHDN, CDR2 FVKESK. The ends were cut back, 4 bases at V and 5 bases at J, with 14 bases in the middle. As DNA, the CDR3 is TGTGCCAGCAGCCCTATAGGGGCATGGACTGAAGCTTTCTTT. It yields the protein CASSPIGAWTEAFF.

V gene TRBV11-2 combines with J gene TRBJ2-7; TRBD1 matches 8 bases. After removal of 5 bases from V and 5 bases from J, the junction contained 8 bases not matched to a gene. In germline, CDR1 is SGHAT, CDR2 FQNNGV. CDR3 size: 14 residues. In DNA form, the CDR3 reads TGTGCCAGCAGCCTCGGACAGGGATCCCACGAGCAGTACTTC. It encodes CASSLGQGSHEQYF.

This chain links TRBV11-2 with TRBJ1-1; the D gene is possibly TRBD1 (5 bases). This CDR3 has 16 amino acids. CDR1 is SGHAT and CDR2 is FQNNGV in the germline V gene. Trimming removed 1 base at V and 3 bases at J, with 15 bases between. CDR3 loop: CASSLAETRVDTEAFF. CDR3 DNA: TGTGCCAGCAGCTTAGCGGAAACCAGGGTTGACACTGAAGCTTTCTTT.

The chain is built from TRBV15 and TRBJ2-1; D is undetermined. V lost 7 bases, J lost 6 bases, and 10 bases lay in between. Germline-derived CDR1 and CDR2 are LNHNV and YYDKDF (reference sequence). The CDR3 sequence is 12 residues long. The CDR3 loop reads CATNELGNEQFF. CDR3 bases: TGTGCCACCAACGAACTCGGCAATGAGCAGTTCTTC.